The clone carrying this T cell receptor beta chain showed up just once. This entry is derived from a study of T cell repertoires in cytomegalovirus infection. Study-wide context: A matching HLA type, together with CMV infection, was signaled by public TCR beta signatures.

With 8 bases removed from V and 4 bases from J, the gap between germline ends came to 15 bases. The CDR3 has 14 amino acids. TCRdb processed the reads anew with MiXCR; each CDR3 protein has one entry. There are around 740,000 distinct CDR3 sequences in the sample; 35% occur only once, and under 3.5% lies in the top ten. The sample was PBMCs. The sequence derives from a human donor in good health (CMV status not recorded). Some clones in this sample may be carry-over from other donors' samples. V and J are TRBV12-3 or TRBV12-4 and TRBJ2-1; weak D call: TRBD1 (6 bases). The DNA for the CDR3 is TGTGCCAGCTTACAGGGACGTGGTTACAATGAGCAGTTCTTC. It specifies CASLQGRGYNEQFF.